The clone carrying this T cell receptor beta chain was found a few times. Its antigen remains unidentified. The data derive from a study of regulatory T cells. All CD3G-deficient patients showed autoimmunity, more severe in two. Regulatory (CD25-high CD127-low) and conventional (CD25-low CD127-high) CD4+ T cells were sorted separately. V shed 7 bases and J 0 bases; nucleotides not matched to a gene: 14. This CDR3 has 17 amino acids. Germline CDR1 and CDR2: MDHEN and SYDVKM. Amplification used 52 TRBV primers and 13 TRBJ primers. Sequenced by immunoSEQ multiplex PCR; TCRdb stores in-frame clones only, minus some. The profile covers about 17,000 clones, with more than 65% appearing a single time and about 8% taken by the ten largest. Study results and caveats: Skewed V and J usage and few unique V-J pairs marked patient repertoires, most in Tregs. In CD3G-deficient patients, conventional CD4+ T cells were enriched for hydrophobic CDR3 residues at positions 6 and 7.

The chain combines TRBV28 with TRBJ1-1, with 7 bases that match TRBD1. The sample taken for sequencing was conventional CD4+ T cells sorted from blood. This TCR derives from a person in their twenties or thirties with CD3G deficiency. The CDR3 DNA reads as TGTGCCAGCAAATCCGGGACAGACCTCGTCATGAACACTGAAGCTTTCTTT. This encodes CASKSGTDLVMNTEAFF.